These T cell receptor beta chains were read from a single sample in a study of cytomegalovirus exposure and HLA in healthy donors. Assay used: immunoSEQ multiplex PCR; TCRdb lists only in-frame clones, some missing. The data show some 120,000 clones, 75% to 85% seen once. The sequencing sample was made of PBMCs. The receptor source for this set is a man aged 40-49 years in good health and CMV-seronegative. Both conserved end residues are part of each CDR3. D genes are given only for firm matches. The size of a clone is reported for some rows only, either as once, few or many, or as a class for expanded clones.

J gene,D gene,V gene,clone size,CDR3 DNA,CDR3 protein
TRBJ1-5,NA,TRBV7-8,NA,TGTGCCAGCAGCCCCTTGCAGGGCCTTTCTAGCAATCAGCCCCAGCATTTT,CASSPLQGLSSNQPQHF
TRBJ2-1,TRBD2,TRBV7-9,NA,TGTGCCAGCAGCCTGACTAGCGCGCCAAACAATGAGCAGTTCTTC,CASSLTSAPNNEQFF
TRBJ2-7,NA,TRBV2,NA,TGTGCCAGCAGCCTCGGACAGACCTACGAGCAGTACTTC,CASSLGQTYEQYF
TRBJ2-1,NA,TRBV30,few,TGTGCCTGGACTCGTGGGGCCGAGCAGTTCTTC,CAWTRGAEQFF
TRBJ1-5,NA,TRBV5-4,NA,TGTGCCAGCAGCTTGGCCGGGCAGGGGAGCAATCAGCCCCAGCATTTT,CASSLAGQGSNQPQHF
TRBJ1-4,NA,TRBV10-2,few,TGCGCCAGCAGTGTTAGCATTACTGAAAAACTGTTTTTT,CASSVSITEKLFF
TRBJ1-5,NA,TRBV4-1,few,TGCGCCAGCAGCCAAGAAGGAGGGGGGGCACGTCAGCCCCAGCATTTT,CASSQEGGGARQPQHF
TRBJ2-1,NA,TRBV25-1,NA,TGTGCCAGCAGTGGACAGGGAGGTTACAATGAGCAGTTCTTC,CASSGQGGYNEQFF
TRBJ1-2,NA,TRBV19,NA,TGTGCCAGTAGTCCGCCGACATCCTATGGCTACACCTTC,CASSPPTSYGYTF
TRBJ2-1,TRBD1,TRBV2,NA,TGTGCCAGCAGTGGGGGGACAGGAGGGGTCAATGAGCAGTTCTTC,CASSGGTGGVNEQFF
TRBJ2-1,NA,TRBV29-1,NA,TGCAGCGTTGTTCAGCGGGCCCTCTACAATGAGCAGTTCTTC,CSVVQRALYNEQFF
TRBJ2-2,NA,TRBV1,NA,TGCACCAGCCCCCTACGTTTGGCGGAAACGAACACCGGGGAGCTGTTTTTT,CTSPLRLAETNTGELFF
TRBJ2-3,TRBD2,TRBV15,NA,TGTGCCACCAGCAGGGGTAGCGGGACTAACCCCACAGATACGCAGTATTTT,CATSRGSGTNPTDTQYF
TRBJ1-1,TRBD1,TRBV7-2,NA,TGTGCCAGCAGCTCTGGGACAGGGATTGGTGAAGCTTTCTTT,CASSSGTGIGEAFF
TRBJ2-3,NA,TRBV6-5,NA,TGTGCCAGCCGTACTTCCGGGAATACGCAGTATTTT,CASRTSGNTQYF
TRBJ2-1,NA,TRBV6-1,few,TGTGCCAGCATTCTAATGAGGGAGCAGTTCTTC,CASILMREQFF